The clone carrying this T cell receptor beta chain was found a few times. CDR1 DFQATT and CDR2 SNEGSKA come from the germline V gene (reference sequence). With 6 bases removed from V and 1 base from J, the gap between germline ends came to 12 bases. The CDR3 extends over 13 amino acids. TCRdb fed the RT-PCR reads into MiXCR, producing one record per CDR3 protein. Altogether 550,000 to 750,000 distinct CDR3 sequences are present, approximately 15% being singletons, with the ten largest covering 3.6%. Sequencing was done on a sample of memory CD4+ T cells from blood. The source is a female donor in good health, serving as a healthy control. V gene TRBV20-1 combines with J gene TRBJ1-1; no firm D call. The CDR3 region has the DNA TGCAGTGCCCAACCTGATTCGAACACTGAAGCTTTCTTT. Translation gives CSAQPDSNTEAFF.